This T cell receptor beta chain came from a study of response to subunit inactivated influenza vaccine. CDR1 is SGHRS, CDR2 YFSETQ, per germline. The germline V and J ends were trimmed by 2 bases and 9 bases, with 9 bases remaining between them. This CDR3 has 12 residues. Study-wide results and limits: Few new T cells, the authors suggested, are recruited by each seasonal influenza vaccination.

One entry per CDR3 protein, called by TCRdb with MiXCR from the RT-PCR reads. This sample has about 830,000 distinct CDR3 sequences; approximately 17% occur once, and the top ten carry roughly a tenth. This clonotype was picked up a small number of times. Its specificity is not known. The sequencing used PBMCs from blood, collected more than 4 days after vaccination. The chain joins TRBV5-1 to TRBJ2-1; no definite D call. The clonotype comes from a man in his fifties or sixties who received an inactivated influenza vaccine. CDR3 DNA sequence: TGCGCCAGCAGCTTTTGGGGTTCTGAGCAGTTCTTC. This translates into CASSFWGSEQFF. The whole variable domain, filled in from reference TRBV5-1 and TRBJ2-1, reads KAGVTQTPRYLIKTRGQQVTLSCSPISGHRSVSWYQQTPGQGLQFLFEYFSETQRNKGNFPGRFSGRQFSNSRSEMNVSTLELGDSALYLCASSFWGSEQFFGPGTRLTVL.